The present T cell receptor (beta chain) was sequenced within a study of PD-L1 blockade in urothelial cancer. V was cut by 0 bases and J by 0 bases, with 8 bases left in between. Germline V gene sequence: CDR1 SGHRS, CDR2 YFSETQ. This CDR3 contains 15 residues. The study enrolled patients with locally advanced or metastatic urothelial carcinoma. Produced via immunoSEQ multiplex PCR; TCRdb's table is partial and in-frame only. The sample includes tens of thousands of clones, over 75% seen only once; the top ten take 3.5%. The TCR comes from a man in his 70s with urothelial cancer. This material consisted of PBMCs, taken around atezolizumab (anti-PD-L1) treatment. The chain couples TRBV5-1 to TRBJ2-3, with D possibly being TRBD2 (6 bases). In nucleotides, the CDR3 is TGCGCCAGCAGCTTGGAGGGGACTAGCACAGATACGCAGTATTTT. Its protein is CASSLEGTSTDTQYF.